Detailed here is one TCR beta chain. Its antigen is currently unknown. This CDR3 spans 14 amino acids. The germline V gene has CDR1 MDHEN and CDR2 SYDVKM. V was clipped by 6 bases and J by 5 bases; unmatched bases: 9. Profiling relied on immunoSEQ multiplex PCR, and the TCRdb table lists in-frame clones only, not all of them. The sample yields 470,000 or so clones, about 72% seen once. The data belong to a study of shared clonotypes between healthy human individuals. Study-level results: Read depth was anticipated to influence clonotype sharing among donors.

V and J are TRBV28 and TRBJ1-2, with 7 bases identical to TRBD1. Sequences were obtained from PBMCs. The TCR sequence derives from a woman in her thirties or forties in good health. Some clones in this sample may be carry-over from other donors' samples. The CDR3 loop is CASRDRALRYGYTF. The DNA of the CDR3 is TGTGCCAGCAGAGACAGGGCCTTGAGATATGGCTACACCTTC.